The present T cell receptor beta chain was sequenced within a study of regulatory T cells in long-lasting Graves disease (dated by TCRdb to about 2021). Notes on the research overall: Newly diagnosed Graves' disease patients had taken antithyroid drugs for less than 3 months. Patients with persistent Graves' disease were compared with patients with newly diagnosed Graves' disease using TCR sequencing and RNA sequencing of peripheral blood. A total of about 33 samples underwent TCR sequencing: around 13 from persistent and about 20 from newly diagnosed Graves' disease patients. The study took place in China and was registered as a clinical trial.

On this clonotype itself: There is no known antigen for this receptor. No much larger clone exists at a distance of one base, and base qualities are not known.

CDR1 and CDR2, looked up from the germline V gene (reference sequence), are LNHDA and SQIVND. V is cut by 5 bases and J by 6 bases, and the space between the germline ends is 14 bases. The CDR3 goes from the cysteine to the phenylalanine over 14 residues. This entry keeps only the CDR3 DNA: 42 bases, framed from base 1. The sample's time point label, in plain terms: newly diagnosed GD, antithyroid drugs for less than 3 months. For both TCR sequencing and RNA sequencing, RNA was extracted from PBMCs using TRIzol. Graves' disease was diagnosed according to American Thyroid Association guidelines. Patients for the study were recruited at an endocrinology department in Xi'an, China. From each patient, nine milliliters of peripheral blood was collected into an EDTA anticoagulant tube. Ficoll Paque Plus density gradient separation was used to isolate PBMCs, and no further T cell sorting was done. An Agilent 2100 Bioanalyzer and agarose gel were used to check RNA quality, and a NanoDrop 2000 was used to measure RNA concentration.

The method was multiplex PCR. The sequencing machine was an Illumina HiSeq 4000. CDR3 regions were amplified by Arm-PCR with iRepertoire HTBI primers to construct TCR beta libraries. Before sequencing, the PCR products underwent gel purification. Concerning the study's data processing: Across samples, 60 to 70 TRBV and over 11 TRBJ segments were identified and used for gene usage analysis of CDR3 amino acid clonotypes. Filtered high-quality paired reads were merged into contigs using COPE and FqMerger. Contigs were aligned with BLAST to IMGT TRBV, TRBD and TRBJ reference genes, and CDR3 was defined per IMGT. Highly expanded clones were defined as clonotypes with a frequency above 0.1%. Shannon entropy served as the measure of repertoire diversity, while the Gini coefficient captured V-J evenness. Public clonotypes were defined as clonotypes shared by more than one individual. TCRdb trimmed the raw reads at Q25, called clones with MiXCR and kept productive beta chains. Each entry is one CDR3 protein sequence, shown with its most common DNA and genes. TCRdb's processing, not the authors', yielded these V and J calls. Present in this sample are some 370,000 distinct CDR3 sequences, about 11% of which were seen just once. The ten largest clones capture over 15% of the sample.

Study-level results and caveats: The small sample size was acknowledged by the authors as a limitation that may reduce accuracy. Persistent patients shared more public clonotypes among themselves (approximately 2,500) than newly diagnosed patients did (approximately 970). Sequencing and analysis were limited to the TCR beta chain. Lower TCR Shannon entropy and fewer highly expanded clones were observed in persistent Graves' disease patients than in newly diagnosed patients, which suggested clonal expansion. TRBV28, TRBJ1-2 and TRBJ2-5 were preferentially used in persistent disease, while TRBV20-1 and TRBJ2-1 were favored in newly diagnosed disease. Because the primary lesion, thyroid tissue, could not be accessed, the study looked at peripheral blood alone.

The sample was also linked to a second study, of T cells in Graves' hyperthyroidism and ophthalmopathy. The second study reports: Graves' hyperthyroidism was defined as stable when no progression to ophthalmopathy occurred over 18 months of follow-up. Hyperthyroidism patients were newly diagnosed, had a disease duration of under 2 months, and were aged 18 to 65 years. Exclusion was applied to patients with uncontrolled infections, other autoimmune diseases, pregnancy or lactation. Diagnoses were based on clinical symptoms, serum thyroxine and TRAb, thyroid ultrasound and orbital computed tomography. The TCR CDR3 was subjected to a first round of RT-PCR using the HTBI primer set and the Qiagen OneStep RT-PCR kit. Most expanded thyroid clonotypes (frequency above 0.001) were also detected in blood, a finding suggesting that blood repertoires may reflect thyroid immune responses. Ophthalmopathy was separated from stable hyperthyroidism by a 13 V-J signature model, with 85% to 90% sensitivity and roughly 81% specificity obtained in cross-validation and 80%/75% obtained in testing. In validation, the model predicted progression to ophthalmopathy with roughly 70% sensitivity and about 72% specificity, a median of 6.5 months before onset. TCR V-J signatures able to tell the groups apart were searched for in a discovery cohort of some 97 patients, of whom 40 to 45 had Graves' ophthalmopathy and some 60 had stable Graves' hyperthyroidism. Whether ophthalmopathy could be predicted prospectively was tested in an independent validation cohort made up of under 20 hyperthyroidism patients plus 17 patients who later progressed to ophthalmopathy. The approximately 95 discovery patients were divided at random into training and test sets in a 7:3 ratio. Thyroid tissue and blood T-cell repertoires from six Graves' hyperthyroidism patients were also compared in the study. After sampling, hyperthyroidism patients received methimazole starting at 30 mg daily, and ophthalmopathy patients received high-dose intravenous methylprednisolone. The libraries were constructed in a second round of multiplex PCR and then size-selected and purified. The libraries were sequenced on an Illumina HiSeq2000 using paired-end 100 bp reads. SOAPnuke was used to process the raw data, removing reads that contained adapters or uncalled bases, had a mean Phred below 15, or lacked an exact match to the constant primer or identifier. COPE v1.2.5 was used to merge high-quality paired reads, and clonotypes were defined as unique nucleotide sequences. MiTCR v1.1 was used to align the clonotypes against IMGT TRBV, TRBD and TRBJ reference segments. The analysis included only V-J combinations with a frequency above 0.0001, which together covered approximately 99% of the repertoires. A TCS score was defined as the ratio of F50 (clonal expansion) to E x V (chaos), with BLOSUM62-based TCRdist applied between CDR3 peptides within each V-J. Welch's t-statistics and random forest reduced around 520 V-J features to 13, which were used in a naive Bayes classifier (R e1071). Sample size was not statistically predetermined, and investigators were not blinded to group allocation. The paper describes TCR Vbeta CDR3 sequencing of 135 peripheral blood samples, made up of roughly 40 ophthalmopathy patients, around 78 hyperthyroidism patients and 17 progressor patients.

The TCR sequence derives from a young woman with Graves disease. Donor details come from another sample of the same person, matched by shared clones. The rearranged segments are TRBV19 and TRBJ2-1, with a weak D call of TRBD1 (5 bases match). Sequencing used peripheral blood mononuclear cells (PBMCs), obtained at new diagnosis, from a patient treated with antithyroid drugs. In nucleotides, the sequence is TGTGCCAGTAGTCTCAGGGTGGGGTCCAATGAGCAGTTCTTC. This sequence encodes CASSLRVGSNEQFF.